The source of this TCR beta chain is a study of response to subunit inactivated influenza vaccine. TCRdb re-analysed the RT-PCR reads in MiXCR, keeping a single row per CDR3 protein. The sample includes fewer than 600,000 distinct CDR3 sequences, around 7.7% of them seen just once. This clonotype came up many times. The CDR3 loop spans 14 amino acids. The ends lost 4 bases at V and 6 bases at J; junction bases unmatched: 4. Germline V gene sequence: CDR1 SGHRS, CDR2 YFSETQ. Sequencing was performed on PBMCs from blood, taken less than 30 months after vaccination. The chain combines TRBV5-1 with TRBJ1-6; TRBD1 aligns across 7 bases. This TCR came from a man aged 50-75 years who received an inactivated influenza vaccine. The CDR3 loop reads CASSPGTANSPLHF. The CDR3 bases are TGCGCCAGCAGCCCCGGGACAGCTAATTCACCCCTCCACTTT. The full variable domain, rest sourced from reference TRBV5-1 and TRBJ1-6, is KAGVTQTPRYLIKTRGQQVTLSCSPISGHRSVSWYQQTPGQGLQFLFEYFSETQRNKGNFPGRFSGRQFSNSRSEMNVSTLELGDSALYLCASSPGTANSPLHFGNGTRLTVT.